A single sample gave rise to the 7 T cell receptor beta chains below, sequenced in a study of T-cell reconstitution after alpha-beta-depleted transplantation in children. It was with unique molecular identifiers that the TCRbeta library was prepared. TCRdb used MiXCR to reprocess the PCR reads, holding one entry per CDR3 protein. This sample has hundreds of thousands of distinct CDR3 sequences; over 10% occur once, and the top ten carry approximately 2%. Specimen: PBMCs, mostly from graft donor cells, collected 360 days after TCRalphabeta/CD19-depleted stem cell transplant. All receptors derive from a male patient younger than 18 who had a stem cell transplant for acute myeloid leukemia, so the T cells may come from the graft donor.

This clonotype has more than one count but fewer than ten. The chain combines TRBV28 with TRBJ1-2; D not certain. Looked up from germline, CDR1 is MDHEN and CDR2 is SYDVKM. The V end lost 3 bases, the J end lost 4 bases, and 12 bases lay between the germline ends. This CDR3 is 14 amino acids long. The CDR3 loop is CASSFPFTFYGYTF. CDR3 coding DNA: TGTGCCAGCAGTTTTCCCTTTACCTTCTATGGCTACACCTTC.

This clonotype was picked up many times. This sequence joins TRBV3-1 and TRBJ2-1, with TRBD2 matching 12 bases. The J segment lost 4 bases and the V segment lost 4 bases, leaving 8 bases of the junction unmatched. This CDR3 contains 17 residues. Germline V gene sequence: CDR1 LGHDT, CDR2 YNNKEL (reference sequence). CDR3 residues: CASSLSTSGRRYNEQFF. Here the CDR3 DNA reads TGTGCCAGCAGCCTAAGTACTAGCGGGAGGCGGTACAATGAGCAGTTCTTC.

This clonotype was counted many times. Relative to the germline gene, one junction end is altered; a read error may explain this. The chain links TRBV28 to TRBJ2-7, with 7 bases fitting TRBD1. The germline V gene has CDR1 MDHEN and CDR2 SYDVKM. There are 13 residues in the CDR3. DNA for the CDR3: TGTGCCAGCAGTTCACCGGGACAGTACGAGCAGCACTTC. This encodes CASSSPGQYEQHF.

The sample holds a few counts of this clonotype. The genes are TRBV9 and TRBJ2-7; 8 bases are a match to TRBD2. The CDR3 extends over 15 amino acids. Germline CDR1 reads SGDLS; CDR2 reads YYNGEE. Trimming removed 0 bases from V and 5 bases from J; junction bases left unmatched: 7. This CDR3 reads CASSVAAGVVHEQYF. The CDR3 DNA follows: TGTGCCAGCAGCGTAGCAGCGGGAGTGGTCCACGAGCAGTACTTC. The full variable domain, its missing parts supplied by reference TRBV9 and TRBJ2-7, is DSGVTQTPKHLITATGQRVTLRCSPRSGDLSVYWYQQSLDQGLQFLIQYYNGEERAKGNILERFSAQQFPDLHSELNLSSLELGDSALYFCASSVAAGVVHEQYFGPGTRLTVT.

The rearrangement links TRBV20-1 to TRBJ1-1; D might be TRBD1 (5 bases). Trimming stripped 4 bases from V and 0 bases from J, with 15 bases between. The germline V gene has CDR1 DFQATT and CDR2 SNEGSKA (reference sequence). CDR3 length equals 15 residues. CDR3 coding DNA: TGCAGTGCTACTTCAATGGACACGATGAACACTGAAGCTTTCTTT. This encodes CSATSMDTMNTEAFF.

The chain couples TRBV28 to TRBJ2-3; 13 bases map to TRBD2. CDR3 length equals 16 residues. Germline lookup yields CDR1 MDHEN and CDR2 SYDVKM. After removal of 7 bases from V and 2 bases from J, the junction contained 6 bases not matched to a gene. Written as DNA, the CDR3 is TGTGCCAGCACCCGACTAGCGGGAGGCTACACAGATACGCAGTATTTT. Encoded protein: CASTRLAGGYTDTQYF.

The V call is TRBV7-9, the J call TRBJ2-7; 9 positions match TRBD1. The length of the CDR3 is 15 residues. J lost 2 bases, V lost 4 bases, and 6 bases had no gene match. The germline V gene has CDR1 SEHNR and CDR2 FQNEAQ (reference sequence). The CDR3 DNA reads as TGTGCCAGCAGCTCCCCTGGGACAGGGACCTACGAGCAGTACTTC. This encodes CASSSPGTGTYEQYF.